These 29 T cell receptor beta chains were all obtained from the same sample, sequenced in a study of T cells in Graves' hyperthyroidism and ophthalmopathy. TCR beta CDR3 regions were amplified from RNA. First-round RT-PCR targeting the TCR CDR3 was performed with the HTBI primer set. TCRdb ran MiXCR on the multiplex PCR reads and lists one entry per CDR3 protein. Of 650,000 to 850,000 distinct CDR3 sequences in the sample, roughly 20% were seen once. Sequencing input: blood. These receptors were collected from a woman aged 45-60 years with Graves' hyperthyroidism that later progressed to Graves' ophthalmopathy.

Written as DNA, the CDR3 is TGTGCCAGCAGTCCGCGGTGGGGCGGGGGGGCCTCCTATGAGCAGTTCTTC. Translating gives CASSPRWGGGASYEQFF. The V call is TRBV6-2 or TRBV6-3, the J call TRBJ2-1; 9 bases match TRBD2. CDR1 and CDR2 (germline): MNHEY, SVGEGT. The junction had 16 bases not matched to a gene; V was cut back by 5 bases and J by 8 bases. This CDR3 has 17 amino acids.

This clonotype was recorded a few times. The chain combines TRBV7-2 with TRBJ2-3; TRBD2 might be the D (6 bases). Trimming shortened V by 1 base and J by 3 bases, and 11 bases separated the two germline ends. Germline V gives CDR1 SGHTA, CDR2 FQGNSA. This CDR3 is built from 15 residues. In DNA, the CDR3 is TGTGCCAGCAGCTTAGGGCCGGGGGAGACAGATACGCAGTATTTT. It codes for CASSLGPGETDTQYF.

Of note for this clonotype: This may be a read error: a much more frequent sequence differs by one nucleotide. The V gene is TRBV27, the J gene TRBJ1-5; D gene uncertain. In germline, CDR1 is MNHEY, CDR2 SMNVEV (reference sequence). The V end was cut by 4 bases, the J end by 5 bases, with 15 bases between. The CDR3 length is 15 residues. In DNA, the CDR3 is TGTGCCAGCAGTTCCCTCGATAGTGCATATCAGCCCCAGCATTTT. Translated: CASSSLDSAYQPQHF.

In this sample, this clonotype turned up a few times. The chain employs TRBV19 and TRBJ1-4; 9 positions agree with TRBD1. J lost 8 bases, V lost 4 bases, and 5 bases had no gene match. The CDR3 loop spans 14 amino acids. From germline, CDR1 is LNHDA and CDR2 SQIVND (reference sequence). The CDR3 spells CASSRTGDEEKLFF. CDR3 in DNA: TGTGCCAGTAGTAGGACAGGGGACGAAGAAAAACTGTTTTTT.

This clonotype was picked up a small number of times. The chain joins TRBV15 to TRBJ1-1; D is ambiguous. This CDR3 has 14 amino acids. The V gene's germline CDR1 is LNHNV and CDR2 YYDKDF (reference sequence). The V gene lost 0 bases and the J gene lost 1 base, with 6 bases spanning the gap. The CDR3 region has the DNA TGTGCCACCAGCAGAGATTTAGGGAACACTGAAGCTTTCTTT. Translating gives CATSRDLGNTEAFF.

This clonotype was counted at least ten times. The V call is TRBV18, the J call TRBJ1-1, with 7 nucleotides matching TRBD1. The CDR3 is 12 amino acids. The V and J ends lost 5 bases and 7 bases, in that order; junction bases with no gene match: 4. The V gene's germline CDR1 is KGHSH and CDR2 LQKENI. This CDR3 is CASSEQGNEAFF. The CDR3 DNA reads as TGTGCCAGCTCAGAACAGGGGAATGAAGCTTTCTTT. The whole variable domain, remainder taken from reference TRBV18 and TRBJ1-1, is NAGVMQNPRHLVRRRGQEARLRCSPMKGHSHVYWYRQLPEEGLKFMVYLQKENIIDESGMPKERFSAEFPKEGPSILRIQQVVRGDSAAYFCASSEQGNEAFFGQGTRLTVV.

The table lists this clonotype with a few counts. The rearrangement links TRBV7-2 to TRBJ2-3; D unresolved. Germline loops: CDR1 SGHTA, CDR2 FQGNSA. CDR3 length: 17 residues. V shed 1 base and J shed 0 bases, with 14 bases lying between them. The DNA of the CDR3 is TGTGCCAGCAGCTTAGGTGGCTTTCCCGGTAGCACAGATACGCAGTATTTT. Protein product: CASSLGGFPGSTDTQYF.

Many counts were recorded for this clonotype. The rearrangement joins TRBV12-3 or TRBV12-4 to TRBJ1-2, with D possibly being TRBD1 (5 bases). The CDR3 totals 14 residues. The V end lost 1 base, the J end lost 4 bases, and 10 bases lay between the germline ends. The CDR3 DNA reads as TGTGCCAGCAGTTTAGGCGGGGGGGGCTATGGCTACACCTTC. As protein: CASSLGGGGYGYTF.

The chain recombines TRBV5-4 with TRBJ2-2, with 9 bases lining up with TRBD1. V was pared by 7 bases and J by 2 bases, with 9 bases of the junction left unmatched. This CDR3 has 16 residues. Germline V gene sequence: CDR1 SGHNT, CDR2 YYREEE (reference sequence). CDR3 protein: CASGSGTGPNTGELFF. DNA for the CDR3: TGTGCCAGCGGATCCGGGACAGGGCCTAACACCGGGGAGCTGTTTTTT.

This clonotype was found many times. The chain uses TRBV6-1 and TRBJ2-7; the D is unclear. V was trimmed by 6 bases and J by 5 bases, leaving 17 bases between them. Germline V lookup: CDR1 MNHNS, CDR2 SASEGT. This CDR3 has 14 residues. The CDR3 DNA reads TGTGCCAGCAGCGCAGCGATTGGGATGGACGAGCAGTACTTC. The encoded protein is CASSAAIGMDEQYF.

This clonotype was counted at least ten times. The chain links TRBV7-9 to TRBJ1-1, with D maybe TRBD1 (6 bases). Germline V lookup: CDR1 SEHNR, CDR2 FQNEAQ (reference sequence). The length of the CDR3 is 17 residues. V was cut by 0 bases and J by 1 base, with 15 bases left in between. CDR3 loop: CASSLASPGQKNTEAFF. CDR3 nucleotide sequence: TGTGCCAGCAGCTTAGCGTCGCCAGGACAGAAGAACACTGAAGCTTTCTTT.

This clonotype was seen at least ten times. The V and J genes are TRBV9 and TRBJ2-5; 7 nucleotides match TRBD1. V lost 0 bases, J lost 5 bases, and 7 bases stayed unmatched. The CDR3 sequence is 15 residues long. Looked up from germline, CDR1 is SGDLS and CDR2 is YYNGEE. The CDR3 reads CASSVGDSFGETQYF. The DNA of the CDR3 is TGTGCCAGCAGCGTAGGGGACAGCTTCGGGGAGACCCAGTACTTC.

This clonotype has a handful of counts. The CDR3 bases are TGTGCCAGCAGCTTAATTGGCAGGGACTATGGCTACACCTTC. It is translated as CASSLIGRDYGYTF. The V gene is TRBV7-9, the J gene TRBJ1-2; a weak D match, TRBD1 (5 bases). This CDR3 spans 14 amino acids. CDR1 is SEHNR, CDR2 FQNEAQ, per germline (reference sequence). Trimming cost V 2 bases and J 3 bases, with 10 bases left between them.

The table lists this clonotype with many counts. This chain links TRBV3-1 with TRBJ1-5; D is ambiguous. The CDR3 length is 15 residues. The V gene's germline CDR1 is LGHDT and CDR2 YNNKEL (reference sequence). V lost 0 bases and J 5 bases, leaving 11 bases between the germline ends. The DNA for the CDR3 is TGTGCCAGCAGCCAAGATAGGCCAGGCTATCAGCCCCAGCATTTT. Residues: CASSQDRPGYQPQHF. The entire variable domain, with the rest obtained from reference TRBV3-1 and TRBJ1-5, is as follows: DTAVSQTPKYLVTQMGNDKSIKCEQNLGHDTMYWYKQDSKKFLKIMFSYNNKELIINETVPNRFSPKSPDKAHLNLHINSLELGDSAVYFCASSQDRPGYQPQHFGDGTRLSIL.

This rearrangement joins TRBV3-1 to TRBJ2-2, with D unclear. Germline V gives CDR1 LGHDT, CDR2 YNNKEL (reference sequence). V lost 1 base, J lost 0 bases, and 24 bases lay in between. The CDR3 is 21 amino acids. CDR3 sequence (DNA): TGTGCCAGCAGCCAAGTATTTTGGACCGGACGAGGCCTTACGAACACCGGGGAGCTGTTTTTT. Translating it yields CASSQVFWTGRGLTNTGELFF.

This clonotype was counted at least ten times. The chain recombines TRBV11-2 with TRBJ2-3; possibly TRBD1 for D (5 bases). V shed 1 base and J shed 4 bases, with 15 bases lying between them. The CDR3 is made up of 16 amino acids. Germline V lookup: CDR1 SGHAT, CDR2 FQNNGV. The CDR3 loop reads CASSLARQGGADTQYF. Written as DNA, the CDR3 is TGTGCCAGCAGCTTAGCCCGGCAGGGTGGCGCAGATACGCAGTATTTT.

V gene TRBV6-2 or TRBV6-3 combines with J gene TRBJ2-6, with 9 nucleotides matching TRBD1. CDR3 length: 18 residues. Germline V gene data show CDR1 as MNHEY and CDR2 as SVGEGT. V lost 0 bases and J lost 4; bases outside the gene matches: 7. The CDR3 spells CASSYSGQGVQGANVLTF. CDR3 in DNA: TGTGCCAGCAGTTACTCGGGACAGGGCGTCCAAGGGGCCAACGTCCTGACTTTC.

This clonotype showed up just a few times. The V and J genes are TRBV5-5 and TRBJ2-5; D may be TRBD1 (6 bases). The CDR3 sequence is 15 residues long. CDR1 and CDR2 from the germline V gene are SGHKS and YYEKEE (reference sequence). The V gene lost 3 bases and the J gene lost 1 base, with 13 bases spanning the gap. CDR3 amino acids: CASSYRDPLQETQYF. In DNA form, the CDR3 reads TGTGCCAGCAGCTACAGGGATCCCCTCCAAGAGACCCAGTACTTC.

The gene calls are TRBV12-3 or TRBV12-4 and TRBJ1-5; D may be TRBD1 (6 bases). The CDR3 spans 14 residues. The V gene lost 6 bases and the J gene lost 4 bases, with 13 bases spanning the gap. The CDR3 is CASSGRQANQPQHF. The CDR3 region has the DNA TGTGCCAGCAGCGGACGACAGGCTAATCAGCCCCAGCATTTT.

Ten or more counts support this clonotype. V is TRBV14 and J is TRBJ2-7; D gene ambiguous. The CDR3 loop spans 14 amino acids. The ends were cut back, 0 bases at V and 6 bases at J, with 12 bases in the middle. Looked up from germline, CDR1 is SGHDN and CDR2 is FVKESK. The CDR3 loop is CASSQEASAAEQYF. The DNA of the CDR3 is TGTGCCAGCAGCCAAGAGGCGTCCGCCGCCGAGCAGTACTTC.

The chain has TRBV2 and TRBJ2-3; 9 bases are shared with TRBD1. Germline loops: CDR1 SNHLY, CDR2 FYNNEI. The CDR3 is made up of 14 amino acids. Unmatched junction bases numbered 3, after V lost 6 bases and J lost 2 bases. The CDR3 region is CASRGQGPTDTQYF. CDR3 in DNA: TGTGCCAGCAGGGGACAGGGACCCACAGATACGCAGTATTTT.

The chain recombines TRBV7-6 with TRBJ1-3; D not certain. CDR3 length: 15 residues. Looked up from germline, CDR1 is SGHVS and CDR2 is FNYEAQ. Deletions cut 4 bases from V and 2 bases from J, with 12 bases between. CDR3 region: CASSSQTRPGNTIYF. The CDR3 nucleotides read TGTGCCAGCAGCTCCCAGACAAGGCCTGGAAACACCATATATTTT.

A few counts support this clonotype. The chain couples TRBV7-2 to TRBJ1-2; 9 nucleotides align to TRBD1. Looked up from germline, CDR1 is SGHTA and CDR2 is FQGNSA. The CDR3 totals 16 residues. Trimming took 4 bases from V and 4 from J; bases not matched to a gene: 10. The CDR3, as DNA: TGTGCCAGCAGCTCACCGGGACAGGGACGGGGCTATGGCTACACCTTC. It yields the protein CASSSPGQGRGYGYTF.

The chain carries TRBV12-3 or TRBV12-4 and TRBJ2-7; TRBD1 agrees at 7 bases. Trimming removed 5 bases from V and 5 bases from J; junction bases left unmatched: 9. The CDR3 has 14 residues. CDR3 nucleotides: TGTGCCAGCAGTCAGGACAGGCTCGACGACGAGCAGTACTTC. Translated: CASSQDRLDDEQYF.

This clonotype was detected a few times. The genes are TRBV24-1 and TRBJ2-5, with a possible D match to TRBD1 (5 bases). The CDR3 has 14 amino acids. Germline V gene data show CDR1 as KGHDR and CDR2 as SFDVKD. The germline V and J ends were trimmed by 3 bases and 2 bases, with 9 bases remaining between them. The CDR3 region has the DNA TGTGCCACCAGTGATGGTACAGGACAAGAGACCCAGTACTTC. Translating it yields CATSDGTGQETQYF.

In this sample, this clonotype turned up many times. The rearrangement joins TRBV12-3 or TRBV12-4 to TRBJ2-1; D gene unclear. The CDR3 contains 14 residues. Trimming cost V 5 bases and J 0 bases, with 8 bases left between them. The CDR3 here is CASSPSGSYNEQFF. The CDR3 DNA reads TGTGCCAGCAGTCCTTCGGGCTCCTACAATGAGCAGTTCTTC.

The table lists this clonotype with a few counts. V is TRBV29-1 and J is TRBJ1-2; the D gene is possibly TRBD1 (5 bases). Between the trimmed V and J ends, which lost 0 bases and 5 bases, there was a span of 13 bases. Germline-derived CDR1 and CDR2 are SQVTM and ANQGSEA. The CDR3 has 14 residues. The CDR3 DNA follows: TGCAGCGTTGAAGATCTTGCGACAGATTATGGCTACACCTTC. Its protein product is CSVEDLATDYGYTF. The entire variable domain, with the rest obtained from reference TRBV29-1 and TRBJ1-2, is as follows: SAVISQKPSRDICQRGTSLTIQCQVDSQVTMMFWYRQQPGQSLTLIATANQGSEATYESGFVIDKFPISRPNLTFSTLTVSNMSPEDSSIYLCSVEDLATDYGYTFGSGTRLTVV.

This clonotype was counted only a few times. CDR3 region: CASSENLDSPLHF. The CDR3 coding sequence is TGTGCCAGCAGTGAAAACTTGGACTCACCCCTCCACTTT. The chain couples TRBV6-1 to TRBJ1-6; D unclear. V was pared by 2 bases and J by 10 bases, with 9 bases between. Germline V CDR1 and CDR2: MNHNS, SASEGT. The CDR3 spans 13 residues.

The chain combines TRBV29-1 with TRBJ1-2; 8 bases map to TRBD1. Germline V gene sequence: CDR1 SQVTM, CDR2 ANQGSEA. This CDR3 comprises 15 residues. The V segment lost 5 bases and the J segment 2 bases; nucleotides outside the gene matches: 10. CDR3 in DNA: TGCAGCGTTATCGGACAGGGTGCCGGGAACTATGGCTACACCTTC. The encoded protein is CSVIGQGAGNYGYTF. Full variable domain (outside the CDR3, taken from reference TRBV29-1 and TRBJ1-2): SAVISQKPSRDICQRGTSLTIQCQVDSQVTMMFWYRQQPGQSLTLIATANQGSEATYESGFVIDKFPISRPNLTFSTLTVSNMSPEDSSIYLCSVIGQGAGNYGYTFGSGTRLTVV.